Listed here are 27 T cell receptor beta chains from one sample, sequenced in a study of cytomegalovirus exposure and HLA in healthy donors. PCR used 60 Vbeta primers and 13 Jbeta primers. Only in-frame clones appear in the TCRdb table, and some are missing; sequencing was by immunoSEQ multiplex PCR. The data contain about 160,000 clones, roughly 84% of them singletons. Sequencing was performed on PBMCs. Receptors originate from a man aged 30-40 years in good health and CMV-seronegative.

The CDR3 reads CASSLRGIYGYTF. The CDR3 bases are TGTGCCAGCAGTTTACGAGGGATCTATGGCTACACCTTC. V usage is TRBV27 and J usage is TRBJ1-2; D remains unclear. The CDR3 extends over 13 amino acids. Trimming removed 2 bases at V and 4 bases at J, with 8 bases between. The germline gives CDR1 MNHEY, CDR2 SMNVEV (reference sequence).

The CDR3 nucleotides read TGTGCCAGCAGCTCCGCGATAGGACAGGGTATAAAGCAGTTCTTC. Translating it yields CASSSAIGQGIKQFF. The chain has TRBV13 and TRBJ2-1; the match to TRBD1 covers 8 bases. Germline V gene lookup returns CDR1 PRHDT and CDR2 FYEKMQ (reference sequence). J was trimmed by 11 bases and V by 4 bases; bases with no gene match: 13. The CDR3 consists of 15 residues.

The CDR3 DNA sequence: TGCGCCAGCAGCTTGGGAGAGAGCGACGCCTACGAGCAGTACTTC. Residues: CASSLGESDAYEQYF. The rearrangement links TRBV5-1 to TRBJ2-7; the D is unclear. From germline, CDR1 is SGHRS and CDR2 YFSETQ. V was pared by 0 bases and J by 2 bases, with 12 bases between. The CDR3 is made up of 15 amino acids.

The V gene is TRBV4-2, the J gene TRBJ2-3; possible D gene TRBD2, 5 bases. The germline V gene encodes CDR1 LGHNA and CDR2 YNFKEQ. Trimming removed 2 bases from V and 2 bases from J, with 20 bases in between. The CDR3 covers 18 residues. The CDR3, as DNA: TGTGCCAGCAGCCAACAAACCCCCCGGCAGCGGACCACAGATACGCAGTATTTT. Residues: CASSQQTPRQRTTDTQYF.

This chain connects TRBV10-3 to TRBJ1-3; TRBD1 matches 7 bases. Trimming took 3 bases from V and 0 from J; bases not matched to a gene: 8. Germline V gives CDR1 ENHRY, CDR2 SYGVKD. The CDR3 spans 17 residues. The chain's CDR3 is CAISDPEGAISGNTIYF. The CDR3 DNA follows: TGTGCCATCAGTGACCCCGAGGGGGCGATCTCTGGAAACACCATATATTTT.

V usage is TRBV29-1 and J usage is TRBJ2-3; TRBD2 agrees at 12 bases. In germline, CDR1 is SQVTM, CDR2 ANQGSEA. The V gene end was trimmed by 4 bases and the J gene end by 0 bases; junction bases not matched to a gene: 5. The CDR3 consists of 16 residues. The CDR3 DNA reads TGCAGCGTTGTCCGGACTAGCGGGGTTAGCACAGATACGCAGTATTTT. Amino acid sequence: CSVVRTSGVSTDTQYF.

J is TRBJ2-7 and V is TRBV28; 9 bases align to TRBD1. Germline CDR1 reads MDHEN; CDR2 reads SYDVKM. The V segment lost 7 bases and the J segment 7 bases; nucleotides outside the gene matches: 8. CDR3 length equals 13 residues. CDR3 in amino acids: CASIRTGVREQYF. CDR3 coding DNA: TGTGCCAGCATTAGGACAGGGGTGAGGGAGCAGTACTTC.

The V call is TRBV11-2, the J call TRBJ2-2; TRBD1 agrees at 8 bases. The CDR3 is 15 residues long. V lost 5 bases, J lost 4 bases, and 6 bases stayed unmatched. The germline CDR1 and CDR2 sequences are SGHAT and FQNNGV. The CDR3 here is CASSLGQVTTGELFF. The CDR3 DNA is TGTGCCAGCAGCCTGGGACAGGTGACCACCGGGGAGCTGTTTTTT.

The genes are TRBV5-1 and TRBJ1-2, with 10 bases matching TRBD1. The CDR3 is 16 residues long. In germline, CDR1 is SGHRS, CDR2 YFSETQ. V trimming: 4 bases; J trimming: 3 bases; junction bases outside the gene matches: 9. Here the CDR3 reads CASSTGQGDRYYGYTF. The CDR3 DNA sequence: TGCGCCAGCAGCACCGGACAGGGGGATCGCTACTATGGCTACACCTTC. Supplemented by reference TRBV5-1 and TRBJ1-2, the full variable domain reads KAGVTQTPRYLIKTRGQQVTLSCSPISGHRSVSWYQQTPGQGLQFLFEYFSETQRNKGNFPGRFSGRQFSNSRSEMNVSTLELGDSALYLCASSTGQGDRYYGYTFGSGTRLTVV.

The chain has TRBV19 and TRBJ1-5, with D perhaps TRBD1 (5 bases). This CDR3 contains 15 residues. CDR1 and CDR2 (germline): LNHDA, SQIVND (reference sequence). Trimming cost V 2 bases and J 5 bases, with 13 bases left between them. Here the CDR3 DNA reads TGTGCCAGTAGTATACCAGGACATCCCTATCAGCCCCAGCATTTT. Amino acid sequence: CASSIPGHPYQPQHF.

The chain recombines TRBV4-1 with TRBJ1-1, with a possible D match to TRBD1 (6 bases). Per germline, CDR1 MGHRA and CDR2 YSYEKL. V was cut by 0 bases and J by 4 bases, with 9 bases left in between. This CDR3 region has 14 residues. As DNA, the CDR3 is TGCGCCAGCAGCCAAGAGGGGGCGCGCACTGAAGCTTTCTTT. Translating gives CASSQEGARTEAFF.

The V call is TRBV18, the J call TRBJ2-5; D is ambiguous. Between the trimmed V and J ends, which lost 2 bases and 4 bases, there was a span of 8 bases. Looked up from germline, CDR1 is KGHSH and CDR2 is LQKENI. The CDR3 loop spans 13 amino acids. The CDR3 region has the DNA TGTGCCAGCTCACCAGGGCTCCGAGAGACCCAGTACTTC. It encodes CASSPGLRETQYF.

This clone was observed a single time. The rearrangement uses TRBV6-1 and TRBJ1-3, with 7 positions matching TRBD1. The CDR3 covers 17 residues. Trimming took 3 bases from V and 1 from J; bases not matched to a gene: 9. Germline CDR1 is MNHNS and CDR2 is SASEGT. The CDR3 DNA is TGTGCCAGCAGTGACCTCGCCGGGACAGAGTCTGGAAACACCATATATTTT. Its translation: CASSDLAGTESGNTIYF.

The chain combines TRBV7-9 with TRBJ2-5; possibly TRBD2 for D (6 bases). Trimming pared 5 bases from V and 4 bases from J, leaving 11 bases between. CDR1 SEHNR and CDR2 FQNEAQ come from the germline V gene (reference sequence). The CDR3 length is 13 residues. CDR3 sequence (DNA): TGTGCCAGCAGCGGGGCCGGGAGAGAGACCCAGTACTTC. Translating it yields CASSGAGRETQYF.

This clone has a handful of counts. The V gene is TRBV5-1, the J gene TRBJ1-2; TRBD1 might be the D (6 bases). With 0 bases removed from V and 4 bases from J, the gap between germline ends came to 13 bases. This CDR3 contains 15 residues. Germline V gives CDR1 SGHRS, CDR2 YFSETQ. The CDR3 DNA follows: TGCGCCAGCAGCTTGGGAAGCGACAGGATCTATGGCTACACCTTC. Its translation: CASSLGSDRIYGYTF.

V gene TRBV4-2 combines with J gene TRBJ2-2; D is uncertain. From germline, CDR1 is LGHNA and CDR2 YNFKEQ. Deletions cut 0 bases from V and 10 bases from J, with 12 bases between. There are 14 residues in the CDR3. The CDR3 DNA reads TGTGCCAGCAGCCAAGATCAGGTCCCCGAGGAGCTGTTTTTT. Its translation is CASSQDQVPEELFF.

This rearrangement joins TRBV5-6 to TRBJ2-7; TRBD2 agrees at 10 bases. CDR1 and CDR2 from the germline V gene are SGHDT and YYEEEE. The V and J ends lost 2 bases and 1 base, in that order; junction bases with no gene match: 3. The CDR3 is made up of 15 amino acids. CDR3 amino acids: CASSFGLAASYEQYF. The DNA of the CDR3 is TGTGCCAGCAGCTTCGGACTAGCGGCTTCCTACGAGCAGTACTTC.

The chain is built from TRBV15 and TRBJ1-4; 7 bases agree with TRBD1. Germline V lookup: CDR1 LNHNV, CDR2 YYDKDF (reference sequence). Germline trimming cut 7 bases from V and 3 bases from J; bases unmatched to any gene: 8. CDR3 length: 15 residues. DNA of the CDR3: TGTGCCACCAACTTTGAGGGGGCGGCTAATGAAAAACTGTTTTTT. As protein: CATNFEGAANEKLFF.

The chain is built from TRBV18 and TRBJ2-7, with 14 bases matching TRBD2. CDR1 is KGHSH, CDR2 LQKENI, per germline. The CDR3 has 14 residues. V dropped 3 bases and J dropped 9; count of bases not matched to a gene: 4. DNA of the CDR3: TGTGCCAGCTCACCGGGACTAGCGGGAGTAAGGCAGTACTTC. Translated, it gives CASSPGLAGVRQYF.

The chain has TRBV4-1 and TRBJ1-3, with D perhaps TRBD1 (5 bases). V dropped 1 base and J dropped 3 bases, with 7 bases sitting between them. The CDR3 loop spans 14 amino acids. Germline-derived CDR1 and CDR2 are MGHRA and YSYEKL. CDR3: CASSQGQYGNTIYF. The DNA of the CDR3 is TGCGCCAGCAGCCAAGGACAGTATGGAAACACCATATATTTT.

The chain is built from TRBV7-9 and TRBJ2-5; 8 bases are shared with TRBD1. The last part of the DNA fits TRBJ2-7 better; the J call may be wrong. From germline, CDR1 is SEHNR and CDR2 FQNEAQ (reference sequence). This CDR3 region has 15 residues. The CDR3, as DNA: TGTGCCAGCAGCCACTTGGACAGGGCATTCTTCGAGCAGTACTTC. Translated, it gives CASSHLDRAFFEQYF.

CDR3 sequence reads: CASSLGAGFGYTF. The CDR3 DNA reads TGTGCCAGCAGTTTAGGGGCAGGGTTTGGCTACACCTTC. The chain has TRBV27 and TRBJ1-2; weak D call: TRBD1 (5 bases). CDR1 MNHEY and CDR2 SMNVEV come from the germline V gene (reference sequence). The V end was cut by 2 bases, the J end by 7 bases, with 11 bases between. The CDR3 runs 13 residues.

V gene TRBV28 combines with J gene TRBJ2-3; 7 positions agree with TRBD1. The CDR3 consists of 15 residues. Germline loops: CDR1 MDHEN, CDR2 SYDVKM. The trim removed 7 bases at V and 5 bases at J, leaving 12 bases unmatched. The CDR3 is CASNFPPRGQDTQYF. The CDR3 DNA reads TGTGCCAGCAACTTCCCCCCGAGGGGGCAAGATACGCAGTATTTT.

The rearrangement links TRBV6-6 to TRBJ2-7; 8 bases map to TRBD1. Germline V gene lookup returns CDR1 MNHNY and CDR2 SVGAGI (reference sequence). The CDR3 sequence is 15 residues long. Germline trimming cut 8 bases from V and 0 bases from J; bases unmatched to any gene: 9. CDR3 amino acids: CASSPTDRGSYEQYF. The CDR3 DNA reads TGTGCCAGCTCCCCGACCGACAGGGGCTCCTACGAGCAGTACTTC.

V gene TRBV11-3 combines with J gene TRBJ2-4; 7 bases match TRBD1. Germline values: CDR1 SGHNT, CDR2 YENEEA. The CDR3 is 13 amino acids. With V trimmed by 3 bases and J by 10 bases, 6 bases remained unmatched. The CDR3 coding sequence is TGTGCCAGCAGCTTGGACAGGAATGGGATTCAGTACTTC. Translation: CASSLDRNGIQYF.

J is TRBJ2-1 and V is TRBV7-2; a weak D match, TRBD2 (6 bases). The V end lost 5 bases, the J end lost 7 bases, and 21 bases lay between the germline ends. CDR3 length: 16 amino acids. Germline V gives CDR1 SGHTA, CDR2 FQGNSA. The CDR3 spells CASSGGPGEAQNEQFF. The CDR3 DNA sequence: TGTGCCAGCAGCGGAGGGCCGGGGGAGGCCCAAAATGAGCAGTTCTTC.

The CDR3 sequence: CSVDGGTGSRYGYTF. DNA of the CDR3: TGCAGCGTTGACGGGGGGACAGGGTCCAGGTATGGCTACACCTTC. V gene TRBV29-1 combines with J gene TRBJ1-2, with 9 bases matching TRBD1. Germline CDR1 reads SQVTM; CDR2 reads ANQGSEA. The CDR3 is 15 amino acids. V gave up 3 bases and J gave up 5 bases; unmatched junction bases: 10.